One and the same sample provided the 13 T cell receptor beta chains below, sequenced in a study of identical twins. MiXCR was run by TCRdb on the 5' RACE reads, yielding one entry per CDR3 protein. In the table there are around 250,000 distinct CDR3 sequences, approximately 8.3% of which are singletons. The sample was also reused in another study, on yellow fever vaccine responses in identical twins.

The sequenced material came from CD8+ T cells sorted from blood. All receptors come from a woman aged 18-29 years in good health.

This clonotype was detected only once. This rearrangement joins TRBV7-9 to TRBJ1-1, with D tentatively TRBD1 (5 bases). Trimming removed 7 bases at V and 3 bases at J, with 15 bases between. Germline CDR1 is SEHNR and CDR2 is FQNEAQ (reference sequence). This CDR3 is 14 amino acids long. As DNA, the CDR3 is TGTGCCAGCACCCCCTGGGGGGATGACACTGAAGCTTTCTTT. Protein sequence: CASTPWGDDTEAFF.

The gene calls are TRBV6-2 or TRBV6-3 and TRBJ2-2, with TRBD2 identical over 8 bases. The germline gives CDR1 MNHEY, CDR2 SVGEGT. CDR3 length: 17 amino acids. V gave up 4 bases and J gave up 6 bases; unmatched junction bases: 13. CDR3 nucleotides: TGTGCCAGCAGTTCTCCCTCCGGGACTAGTAACGCCGGGGAGCTGTTTTTT. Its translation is CASSSPSGTSNAGELFF.

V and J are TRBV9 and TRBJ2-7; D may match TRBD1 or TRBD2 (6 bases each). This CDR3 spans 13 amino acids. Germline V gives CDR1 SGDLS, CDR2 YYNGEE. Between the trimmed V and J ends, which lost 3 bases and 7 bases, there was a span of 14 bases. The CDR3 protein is CASSGSPGAEQYF. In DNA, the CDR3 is TGTGCCAGCAGCGGGTCTCCGGGGGCGGAGCAGTACTTC.

CDR3 nucleotides: TGCGCCAGCAGCCAGGAAAATAGGGAGAACATTCAGTACTTC. Protein product: CASSQENRENIQYF. J is TRBJ2-4 and V is TRBV4-3; possible D gene TRBD2, 5 bases. Germline V lookup: CDR1 LGHNA, CDR2 YSLEER. This CDR3 spans 14 amino acids. Trimming took 3 bases from V and 7 from J, leaving 13 bases between them.

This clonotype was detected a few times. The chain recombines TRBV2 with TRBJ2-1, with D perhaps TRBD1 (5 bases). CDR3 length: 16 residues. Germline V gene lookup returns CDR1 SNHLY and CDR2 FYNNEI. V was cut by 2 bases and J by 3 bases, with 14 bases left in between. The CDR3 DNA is TGTGCCAGCAGTGAAAGGCGGACATACCGCTACAATGAGCAGTTCTTC. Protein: CASSERRTYRYNEQFF.

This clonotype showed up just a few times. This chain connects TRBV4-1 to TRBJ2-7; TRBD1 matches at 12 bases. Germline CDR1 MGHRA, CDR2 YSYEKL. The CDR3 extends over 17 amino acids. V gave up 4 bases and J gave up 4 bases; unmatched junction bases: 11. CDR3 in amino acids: CASSPGTGTGGLYEQYF. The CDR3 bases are TGCGCCAGCAGCCCCGGGACCGGGACAGGGGGCTTGTACGAGCAGTACTTC.

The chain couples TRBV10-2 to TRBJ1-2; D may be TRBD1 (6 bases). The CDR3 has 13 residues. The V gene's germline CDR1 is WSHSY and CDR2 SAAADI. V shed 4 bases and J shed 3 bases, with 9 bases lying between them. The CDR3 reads CASSGTDYYGYTF. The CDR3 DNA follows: TGCGCCAGCAGTGGGACAGACTACTATGGCTACACCTTC.

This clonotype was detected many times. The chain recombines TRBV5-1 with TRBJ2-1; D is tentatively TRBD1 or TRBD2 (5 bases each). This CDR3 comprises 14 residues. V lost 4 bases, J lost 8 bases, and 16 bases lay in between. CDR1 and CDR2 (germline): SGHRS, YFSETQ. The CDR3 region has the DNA TGCGCCAGCAGCCCGGACGGGATAGGGGATGAGCAGTTCTTC. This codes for CASSPDGIGDEQFF. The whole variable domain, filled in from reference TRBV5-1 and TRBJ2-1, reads KAGVTQTPRYLIKTRGQQVTLSCSPISGHRSVSWYQQTPGQGLQFLFEYFSETQRNKGNFPGRFSGRQFSNSRSEMNVSTLELGDSALYLCASSPDGIGDEQFFGPGTRLTVL.

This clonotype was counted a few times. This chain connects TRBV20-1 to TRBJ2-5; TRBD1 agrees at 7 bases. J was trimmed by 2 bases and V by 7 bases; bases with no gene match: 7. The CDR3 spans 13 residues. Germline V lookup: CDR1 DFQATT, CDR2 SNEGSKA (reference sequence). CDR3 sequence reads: CSGGTVIQETQYF. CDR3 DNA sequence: TGCAGTGGGGGGACAGTAATACAAGAGACCCAGTACTTC.

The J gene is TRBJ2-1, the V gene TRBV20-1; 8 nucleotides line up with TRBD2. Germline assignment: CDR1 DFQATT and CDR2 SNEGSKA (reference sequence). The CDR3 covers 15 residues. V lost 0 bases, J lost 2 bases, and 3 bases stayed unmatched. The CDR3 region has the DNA TGCAGTGCTAGAGATCGGGAGGGCCCCTACAATGAGCAGTTCTTC. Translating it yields CSARDREGPYNEQFF.

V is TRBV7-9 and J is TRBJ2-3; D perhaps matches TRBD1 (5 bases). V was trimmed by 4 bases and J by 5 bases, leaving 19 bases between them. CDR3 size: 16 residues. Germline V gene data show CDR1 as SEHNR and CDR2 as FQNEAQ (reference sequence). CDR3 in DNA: TGTGCCAGCAGCTCCCCCTACCCAGGACAAATAGATACGCAGTATTTT. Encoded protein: CASSSPYPGQIDTQYF.

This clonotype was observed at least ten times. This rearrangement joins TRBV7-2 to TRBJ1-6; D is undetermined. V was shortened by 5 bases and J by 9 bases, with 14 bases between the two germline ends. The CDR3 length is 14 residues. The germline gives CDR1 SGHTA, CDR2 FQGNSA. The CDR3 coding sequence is TGTGCCAGCAGCCTCGACGGATTTGGTTCACCCCTCCACTTT. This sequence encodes CASSLDGFGSPLHF.

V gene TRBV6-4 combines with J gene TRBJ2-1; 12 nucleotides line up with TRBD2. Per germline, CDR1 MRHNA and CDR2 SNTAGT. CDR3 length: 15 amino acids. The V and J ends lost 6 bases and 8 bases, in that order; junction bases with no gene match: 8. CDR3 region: CASSELAGGGYEQFF. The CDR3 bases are TGTGCCAGCAGCGAACTAGCGGGAGGAGGTTATGAGCAGTTCTTC.